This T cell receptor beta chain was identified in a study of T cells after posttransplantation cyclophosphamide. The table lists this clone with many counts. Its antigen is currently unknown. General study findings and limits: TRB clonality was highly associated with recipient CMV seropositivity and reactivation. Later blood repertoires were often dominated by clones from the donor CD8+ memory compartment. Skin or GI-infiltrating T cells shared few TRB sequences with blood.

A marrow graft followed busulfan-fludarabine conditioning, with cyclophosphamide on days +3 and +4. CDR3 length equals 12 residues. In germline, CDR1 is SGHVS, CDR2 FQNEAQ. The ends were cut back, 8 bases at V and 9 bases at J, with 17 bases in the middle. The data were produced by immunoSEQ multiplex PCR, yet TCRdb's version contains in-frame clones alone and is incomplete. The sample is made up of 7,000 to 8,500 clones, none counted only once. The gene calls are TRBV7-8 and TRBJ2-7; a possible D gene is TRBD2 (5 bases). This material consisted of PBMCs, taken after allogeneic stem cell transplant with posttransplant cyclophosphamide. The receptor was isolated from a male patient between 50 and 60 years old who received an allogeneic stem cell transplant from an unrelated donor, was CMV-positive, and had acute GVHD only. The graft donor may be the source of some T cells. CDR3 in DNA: TGTGCCAGCGGTGAGGGAACTACGGGGCAGTACTTC. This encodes CASGEGTTGQYF.